Listed below are T cell receptor beta chains from one sample, sequenced in a study of T-cell memory formation after mild COVID-19. From the 5' RACE reads, TCRdb called clonotypes with MiXCR, one entry per CDR3 protein. The sample holds around 510,000 distinct CDR3 sequences, about a fifth seen once. Sequencing used PBMCs or a T cell subset sorted from them (not recorded which). Every receptor here comes from an adult woman who had mild COVID-19 (a few samples of this study predate the infection). Cell type and time point are not known. Each CDR3 is given with its conserved first and last residue. The order of the fields is J gene, V gene, clone size, D gene, CDR3 protein, CDR3 DNA. A D gene is named only where the DNA matches it firmly. The listing skips clone size in some rows; elsewhere it reads once, few, many or a size class.

J gene: TRBJ2-1; V gene: TRBV5-1; clone size: many; D gene: .; CDR3 protein: CASSLELTSYVDEQFF; CDR3 DNA: TGCGCCAGCAGCTTGGAATTGACTAGTTATGTAGATGAGCAGTTCTTC
J gene: TRBJ2-5; V gene: TRBV6-2/TRBV6-3; clone size: few; D gene: TRBD2; CDR3 protein: CASRQRDLQETQYF; CDR3 DNA: TGTGCCAGCAGGCAGCGGGACCTCCAAGAGACCCAGTACTTC
J gene: TRBJ2-3; V gene: TRBV5-1; clone size: few; D gene: .; CDR3 protein: CASSLRQVGGTDTQYF; CDR3 DNA: TGCGCCAGCAGCCTCCGACAGGTGGGCGGCACAGATACGCAGTATTTT
J gene: TRBJ1-1; V gene: TRBV12-3/TRBV12-4; clone size: few; D gene: .; CDR3 protein: CASSLSGGDTEAFF; CDR3 DNA: TGTGCCAGCAGTTTGTCCGGGGGGGACACTGAAGCTTTCTTT
J gene: TRBJ1-3; V gene: TRBV2; clone size: .; D gene: TRBD1; CDR3 protein: CASSGQGYTIYF; CDR3 DNA: TGTGCCAGCAGTGGACAGGGCTACACCATATATTTT
J gene: TRBJ2-5; V gene: TRBV11-2; clone size: .; D gene: .; CDR3 protein: CASSLDIAGETQYF; CDR3 DNA: TGTGCCAGCAGCTTAGATATAGCAGGGGAGACCCAGTACTTC
J gene: TRBJ1-2; V gene: TRBV24-1; clone size: .; D gene: .; CDR3 protein: CATSEAGTGANYGYTF; CDR3 DNA: TGTGCCACCAGTGAGGCCGGGACGGGAGCTAACTATGGCTACACCTTC
J gene: TRBJ1-1; V gene: TRBV30; clone size: .; D gene: .; CDR3 protein: CAWSKVGNTEAFF; CDR3 DNA: TGTGCCTGGTCCAAGGTGGGGAACACTGAAGCTTTCTTT
J gene: TRBJ2-1; V gene: TRBV9; clone size: .; D gene: TRBD2; CDR3 protein: CASSEGTSGKDEQFF; CDR3 DNA: TGTGCCAGCAGCGAGGGGACTAGCGGGAAGGATGAGCAGTTCTTC
J gene: TRBJ2-2; V gene: TRBV24-1; clone size: .; D gene: .; CDR3 protein: CATAVMTGELFF; CDR3 DNA: TGTGCCACCGCTGTCATGACCGGGGAGCTGTTTTTT
J gene: TRBJ2-5; V gene: TRBV20-1; clone size: few; D gene: TRBD2; CDR3 protein: CSAARDPGGETQYF; CDR3 DNA: TGCAGTGCTGCAAGGGACCCGGGAGGCGAGACCCAGTACTTC
J gene: TRBJ2-1; V gene: TRBV5-1; clone size: few; D gene: TRBD2; CDR3 protein: CASSPYGGAGNEQFF; CDR3 DNA: TGCGCCAGCAGTCCTTACGGGGGGGCCGGCAATGAGCAGTTCTTC
J gene: TRBJ1-1; V gene: TRBV11-3; clone size: once; D gene: .; CDR3 protein: CASSLPGSGPAFF; CDR3 DNA: TGTGCCAGCAGTCTCCCTGGATCAGGGCCAGCTTTCTTT
J gene: TRBJ2-3; V gene: TRBV7-8; clone size: .; D gene: .; CDR3 protein: CASSSTSSSAQYF; CDR3 DNA: TGTGCCAGCAGCTCCACGAGCTCTTCCGCGCAGTATTTT
J gene: TRBJ1-2; V gene: TRBV19; clone size: few; D gene: TRBD1; CDR3 protein: CASTDQGQNGYTF; CDR3 DNA: TGTGCCAGTACTGACCAGGGACAGAACGGCTACACCTTC
J gene: TRBJ2-5; V gene: TRBV15; clone size: .; D gene: .; CDR3 protein: CATSPRGGETQYF; CDR3 DNA: TGTGCCACCAGCCCCCGTGGGGGGGAGACCCAGTACTTC
J gene: TRBJ2-3; V gene: TRBV6-1; clone size: few; D gene: TRBD1; CDR3 protein: CASSEVGTGNTQYF; CDR3 DNA: TGTGCCAGCAGTGAAGTAGGGACAGGGAATACGCAGTATTTT
J gene: TRBJ2-1; V gene: TRBV29-1; clone size: few; D gene: .; CDR3 protein: CSVEGPYSYNEQFF; CDR3 DNA: TGCAGCGTTGAGGGGCCTTATTCCTACAATGAGCAGTTCTTC
J gene: TRBJ2-3; V gene: TRBV5-5; clone size: .; D gene: .; CDR3 protein: CASSLGFGSTDTQYF; CDR3 DNA: TGTGCCAGCAGCTTGGGATTCGGGAGCACAGATACGCAGTATTTT
J gene: TRBJ1-1; V gene: TRBV6-5; clone size: .; D gene: .; CDR3 protein: CASGVGGVNTEAFF; CDR3 DNA: TGTGCCAGTGGGGTGGGGGGCGTGAACACTGAAGCTTTCTTT
J gene: TRBJ1-6; V gene: TRBV27; clone size: few; D gene: .; CDR3 protein: CASSVGTGSPLHF; CDR3 DNA: TGTGCCAGCAGTGTCGGGACGGGGTCACCCCTCCACTTT
J gene: TRBJ2-7; V gene: TRBV5-1; clone size: few; D gene: TRBD1; CDR3 protein: CASSALDRDQYF; CDR3 DNA: TGCGCCAGCAGCGCCCTAGACAGGGACCAGTACTTC
J gene: TRBJ2-1; V gene: TRBV12-3/TRBV12-4; clone size: .; D gene: .; CDR3 protein: CASSPPLSEQFF; CDR3 DNA: TGTGCCAGCAGTCCCCCGCTAAGTGAGCAGTTCTTC
J gene: TRBJ2-1; V gene: TRBV7-7; clone size: few; D gene: TRBD2; CDR3 protein: CASSLQLAGVPNNEQFF; CDR3 DNA: TGTGCTAGCAGCCTGCAATTAGCGGGAGTCCCCAACAATGAGCAGTTCTTC
J gene: TRBJ1-6; V gene: TRBV15; clone size: .; D gene: .; CDR3 protein: CATSRDRGQPLHF; CDR3 DNA: TGTGCCACCAGCAGAGATCGGGGCCAACCCCTCCACTTT
J gene: TRBJ1-1; V gene: TRBV7-2; clone size: many; D gene: .; CDR3 protein: CASSLGRNTEAFF; CDR3 DNA: TGCGCCAGCAGCTTGGGACGGAACACTGAAGCTTTCTTT
J gene: TRBJ1-1; V gene: TRBV2; clone size: few; D gene: .; CDR3 protein: CASSGQDSEAFF; CDR3 DNA: TGTGCCAGCAGTGGACAGGATTCTGAAGCTTTCTTT
J gene: TRBJ2-1; V gene: TRBV5-6; clone size: few; D gene: TRBD1; CDR3 protein: CASSMGQGYDNEQFF; CDR3 DNA: TGTGCCAGCAGCATGGGACAGGGGTACGACAATGAGCAGTTCTTC
J gene: TRBJ2-7; V gene: TRBV7-6; clone size: .; D gene: TRBD2; CDR3 protein: CASSLAAGAEQYF; CDR3 DNA: TGTGCCAGCAGCTTAGCAGCGGGAGCCGAGCAGTACTTC
J gene: TRBJ2-1; V gene: TRBV29-1; clone size: few; D gene: .; CDR3 protein: CSVDSSSYNEQFF; CDR3 DNA: TGCAGCGTCGACAGTAGCTCCTACAATGAGCAGTTCTTC
J gene: TRBJ2-4; V gene: TRBV7-7; clone size: .; D gene: TRBD2; CDR3 protein: CASSLGPAGENIQYF; CDR3 DNA: TGTGCTAGCAGCTTAGGTCCAGCGGGGGAAAACATTCAGTACTTC
J gene: TRBJ2-1; V gene: TRBV6-2/TRBV6-3; clone size: .; D gene: TRBD1; CDR3 protein: CASSGTGGNEQFF; CDR3 DNA: TGTGCCAGCAGTGGCACAGGGGGCAATGAGCAGTTCTTC
J gene: TRBJ2-5; V gene: TRBV29-1; clone size: .; D gene: .; CDR3 protein: CSVGAETQYF; CDR3 DNA: TGCAGCGTTGGAGCCGAGACCCAGTACTTC
J gene: TRBJ1-1; V gene: TRBV30; clone size: .; D gene: .; CDR3 protein: CAWRGRTDTEAFF; CDR3 DNA: TGTGCCTGGAGGGGGAGGACAGACACTGAAGCTTTCTTT
J gene: TRBJ1-1; V gene: TRBV5-1; clone size: .; D gene: TRBD1; CDR3 protein: CASEFGTGNTEAFF; CDR3 DNA: TGCGCCAGCGAGTTCGGGACAGGGAACACTGAAGCTTTCTTT